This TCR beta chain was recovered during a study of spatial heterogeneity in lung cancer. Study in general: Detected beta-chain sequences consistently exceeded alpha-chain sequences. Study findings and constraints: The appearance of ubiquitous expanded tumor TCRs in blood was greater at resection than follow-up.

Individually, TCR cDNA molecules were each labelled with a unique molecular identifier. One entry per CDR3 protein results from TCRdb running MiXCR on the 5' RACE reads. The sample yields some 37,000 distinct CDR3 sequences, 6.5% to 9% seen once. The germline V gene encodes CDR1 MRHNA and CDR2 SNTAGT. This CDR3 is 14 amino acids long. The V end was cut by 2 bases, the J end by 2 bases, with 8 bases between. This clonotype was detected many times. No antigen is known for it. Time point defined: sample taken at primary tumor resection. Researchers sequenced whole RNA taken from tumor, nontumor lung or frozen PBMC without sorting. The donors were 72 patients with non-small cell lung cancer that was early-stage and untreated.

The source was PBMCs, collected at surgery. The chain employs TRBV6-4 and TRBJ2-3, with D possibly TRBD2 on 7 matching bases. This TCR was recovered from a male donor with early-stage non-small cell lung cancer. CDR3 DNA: TGTGCCAGCAGTGACGGGGGGGCCACAGATACGCAGTATTTT. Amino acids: CASSDGGATDTQYF.